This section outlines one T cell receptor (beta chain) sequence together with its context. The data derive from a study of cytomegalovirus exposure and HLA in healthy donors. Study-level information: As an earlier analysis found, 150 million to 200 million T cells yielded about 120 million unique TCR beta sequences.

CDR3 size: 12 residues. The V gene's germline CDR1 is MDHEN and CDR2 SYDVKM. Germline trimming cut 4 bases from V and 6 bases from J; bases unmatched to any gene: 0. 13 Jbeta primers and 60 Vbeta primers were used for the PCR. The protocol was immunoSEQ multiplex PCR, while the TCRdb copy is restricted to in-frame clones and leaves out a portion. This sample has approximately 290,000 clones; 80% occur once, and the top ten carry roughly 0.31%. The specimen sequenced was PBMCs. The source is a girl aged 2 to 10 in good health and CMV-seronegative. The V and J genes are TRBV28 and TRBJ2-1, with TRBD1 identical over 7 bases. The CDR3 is CASSSGGNEQFF. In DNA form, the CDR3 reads TGTGCCAGCAGTTCAGGGGGCAATGAGCAGTTCTTC.